This TCR beta chain derives from a study of T cell responses to AZD1222 COVID-19 vaccine. V was pared by 3 bases and J by 5 bases, with 4 bases of the junction left unmatched. CDR3 length equals 14 residues. Per the germline V gene, CDR1 is MDHEN and CDR2 is SYDVKM. Repertoires were generated with immunoSEQ multiplex PCR, while TCRdb's copy carries only in-frame clones and drops some. The data contain a few hundred thousand clones, approximately 93% of them singletons. The receptor comes from an adult in good health. This material consisted of peripheral blood, taken on day 0 of AZD1222 vaccination. The gene calls are TRBV28 and TRBJ2-7; 10 bases match TRBD2. CDR3: CASSFTSGDNEQYF. For the CDR3, the DNA is TGTGCCAGCAGTTTTACTAGCGGGGACAACGAGCAGTACTTC.